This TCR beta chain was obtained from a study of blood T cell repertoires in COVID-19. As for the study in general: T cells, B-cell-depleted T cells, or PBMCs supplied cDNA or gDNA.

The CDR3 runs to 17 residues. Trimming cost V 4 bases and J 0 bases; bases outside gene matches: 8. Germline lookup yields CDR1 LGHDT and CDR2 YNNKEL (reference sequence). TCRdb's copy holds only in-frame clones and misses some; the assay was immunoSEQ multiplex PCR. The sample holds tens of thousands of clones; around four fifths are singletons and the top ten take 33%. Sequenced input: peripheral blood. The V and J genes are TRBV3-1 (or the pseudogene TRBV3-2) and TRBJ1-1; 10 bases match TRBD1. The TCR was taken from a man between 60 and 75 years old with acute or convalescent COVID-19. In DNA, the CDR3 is TGTGCCAGCAGCCCCGGGACAGGGGAGACCATGAACACTGAAGCTTTCTTT. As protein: CASSPGTGETMNTEAFF.